This T cell receptor beta chain was captured by sequencing in a study of early T cells in non-severe SARS-CoV-2 infection. On the study more broadly: Sequencing of bulk RNA from unsorted whole blood was done, without chain pairing.

Overall study results and limits: VDJdb-based matching was biased toward anti-spike CD8 responses and missed private and CD4 specificities.

The TCR library protocol attached unique molecular identifiers to the individual cDNA molecules. TCRdb called the 5' RACE reads again in MiXCR, with one record for every CDR3 protein. The sample shows 100,000 or so distinct CDR3 sequences, around 13% of them seen only once. This clonotype was counted ten times or more. As yet, its antigen is unknown. The CDR3 spans 15 residues. V dropped 1 base and J dropped 8; count of bases not matched to a gene: 1. Germline-derived CDR1 and CDR2 are PRHDT and FYEKMQ (reference sequence). The genes are TRBV13 and TRBJ2-1, with 14 bases matching TRBD2. This receptor was identified in an adult who was a healthcare worker with PCR-confirmed SARS-CoV-2 infection or an uninfected control (not recorded which). The sequenced sample was whole blood. Here the CDR3 reads CASSLVTSGRDEQFF. The CDR3 DNA sequence: TGTGCCAGCAGCTTAGTGACTAGCGGGAGGGATGAGCAGTTCTTC.